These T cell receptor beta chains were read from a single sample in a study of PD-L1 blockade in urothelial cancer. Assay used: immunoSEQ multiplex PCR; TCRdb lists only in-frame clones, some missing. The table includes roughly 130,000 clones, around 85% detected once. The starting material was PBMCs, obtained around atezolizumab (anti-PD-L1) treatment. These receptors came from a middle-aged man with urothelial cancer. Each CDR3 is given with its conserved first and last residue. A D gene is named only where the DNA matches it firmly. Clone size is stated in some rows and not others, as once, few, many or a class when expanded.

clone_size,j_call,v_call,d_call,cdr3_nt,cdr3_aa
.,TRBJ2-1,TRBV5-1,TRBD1,TGCGCCAGCAGCTTGGGGACAGGGACCTACAATGAGCAGTTCTTC,CASSLGTGTYNEQFF
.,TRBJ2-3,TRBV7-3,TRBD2,TGTGCCAGCAGCTTAGTGGCTAGCGGGATTGGGTCAGATACGCAGTATTTT,CASSLVASGIGSDTQYF
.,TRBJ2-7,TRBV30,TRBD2,TGTGCCTGGGCCTGGACTAGCGGCTCCTACGAGCAGTACTTC,CAWAWTSGSYEQYF
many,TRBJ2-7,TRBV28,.,TGTGCCAGCAGTAAATCGACAGGCACCTACGAGCAGTACTTC,CASSKSTGTYEQYF
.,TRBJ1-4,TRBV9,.,TGTGCCAGCAGCGTAACAGGGAGACCTAATGAAAAACTGTTTTTT,CASSVTGRPNEKLFF
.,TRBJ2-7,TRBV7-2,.,TGTGCCAGCAGCTCTGTCCCCTCCGAGCAGTACTTC,CASSSVPSEQYF
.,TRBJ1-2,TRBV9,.,TGTGCCAGCTCATCAGGAAACTATGGCTACACCTTC,CASSSGNYGYTF
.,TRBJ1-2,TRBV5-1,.,TGCGCCAGCAGCTTAGGGTGGGAGCTGGAGAACTATGGCTACACCTTC,CASSLGWELENYGYTF
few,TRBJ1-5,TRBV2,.,TGTGCCAGCAGTGCCAGGATGAATCAGCCCCAGCATTTT,CASSARMNQPQHF
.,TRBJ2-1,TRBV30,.,TGTGCCTGGAGTGGCGCGAGCGAGCAGTTCTTC,CAWSGASEQFF
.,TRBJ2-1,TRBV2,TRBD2,TGTGCCAGCAGTCGGACTAGCCAGGGTGAGCAGTTCTTC,CASSRTSQGEQFF
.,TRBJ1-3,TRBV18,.,TGTGCCAGCTCACCGTCAGTCTCTGGAAACACCATATATTTT,CASSPSVSGNTIYF
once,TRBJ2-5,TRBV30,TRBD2,TGTGCCTCGGGACTAGCGATCCAAGAGACCCAGTACTTC,CASGLAIQETQYF
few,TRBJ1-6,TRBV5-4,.,TGTGCCAGCAGCTCGGGACTGATTAATTCACCCCTCCACTTT,CASSSGLINSPLHF